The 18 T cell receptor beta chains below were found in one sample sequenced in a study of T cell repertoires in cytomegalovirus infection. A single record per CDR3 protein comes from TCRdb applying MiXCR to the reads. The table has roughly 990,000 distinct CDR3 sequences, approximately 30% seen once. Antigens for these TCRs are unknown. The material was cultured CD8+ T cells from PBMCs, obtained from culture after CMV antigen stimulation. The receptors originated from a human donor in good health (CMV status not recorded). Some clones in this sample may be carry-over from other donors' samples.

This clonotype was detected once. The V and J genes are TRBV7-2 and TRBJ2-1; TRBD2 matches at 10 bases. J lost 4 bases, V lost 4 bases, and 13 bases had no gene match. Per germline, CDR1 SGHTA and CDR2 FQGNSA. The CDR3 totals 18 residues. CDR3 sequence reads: CASSSTFTLAGVYNEQFF. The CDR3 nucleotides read TGTGCCAGCAGCTCGACCTTCACTCTAGCGGGAGTTTACAATGAGCAGTTCTTC.

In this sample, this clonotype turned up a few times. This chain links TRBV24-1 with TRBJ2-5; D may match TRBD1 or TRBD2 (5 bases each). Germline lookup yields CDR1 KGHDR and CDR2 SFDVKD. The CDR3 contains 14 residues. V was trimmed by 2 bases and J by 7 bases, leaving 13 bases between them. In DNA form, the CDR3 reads TGTGCCACCAGTGATTGGGGGTCCGAGAGGACCCAGTACTTC. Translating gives CATSDWGSERTQYF.

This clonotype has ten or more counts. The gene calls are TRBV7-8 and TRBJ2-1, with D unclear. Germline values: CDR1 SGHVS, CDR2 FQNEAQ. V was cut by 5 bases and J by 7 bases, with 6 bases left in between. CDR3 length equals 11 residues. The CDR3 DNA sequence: TGTGCCAGCAGCGAAGATAATGAGCAGTTCTTC. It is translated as CASSEDNEQFF.

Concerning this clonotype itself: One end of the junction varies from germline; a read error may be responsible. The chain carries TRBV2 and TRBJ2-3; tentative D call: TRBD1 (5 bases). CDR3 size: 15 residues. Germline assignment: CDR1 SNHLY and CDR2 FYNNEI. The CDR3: CANSKARVGTDTQYF. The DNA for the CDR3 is TGTGCCAACAGTAAAGCCAGGGTGGGCACAGATACGCAGTATTTT.

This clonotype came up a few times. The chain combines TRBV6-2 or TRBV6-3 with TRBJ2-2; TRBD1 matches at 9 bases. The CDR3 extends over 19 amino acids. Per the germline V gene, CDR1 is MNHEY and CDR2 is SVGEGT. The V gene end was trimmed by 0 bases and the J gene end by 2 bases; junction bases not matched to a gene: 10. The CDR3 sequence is CASSYSISGTGPNTGELFF. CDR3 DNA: TGTGCCAGCAGTTACTCGATATCCGGGACAGGGCCCAACACCGGGGAGCTGTTTTTT.

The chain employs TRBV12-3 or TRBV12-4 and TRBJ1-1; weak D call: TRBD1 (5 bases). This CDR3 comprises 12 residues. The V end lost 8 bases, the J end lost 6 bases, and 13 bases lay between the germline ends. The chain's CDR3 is CASWGGTPEAFF. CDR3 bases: TGTGCCAGCTGGGGGGGGACCCCTGAAGCTTTCTTT.

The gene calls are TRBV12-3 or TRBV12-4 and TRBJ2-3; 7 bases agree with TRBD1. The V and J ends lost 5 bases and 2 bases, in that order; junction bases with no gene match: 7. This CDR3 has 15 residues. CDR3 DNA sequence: TGTGCCAGCAGTCCGGACAGGAGATACACAGATACGCAGTATTTT. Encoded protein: CASSPDRRYTDTQYF.

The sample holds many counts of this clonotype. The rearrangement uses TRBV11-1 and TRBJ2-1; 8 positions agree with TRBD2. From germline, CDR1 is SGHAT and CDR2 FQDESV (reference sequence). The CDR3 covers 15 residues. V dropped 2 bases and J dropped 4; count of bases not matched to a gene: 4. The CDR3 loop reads CASSLLRGVYNEQFF. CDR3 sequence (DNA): TGTGCCAGCAGCTTACTGCGGGGGGTTTACAATGAGCAGTTCTTC. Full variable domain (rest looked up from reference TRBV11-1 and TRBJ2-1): EAEVAQSPRYKITEKSQAVAFWCDPISGHATLYWYRQILGQGPELLVQFQDESVVDDSQLPKDRFSAERLKGVDSTLKIQPAELGDSAMYLCASSLLRGVYNEQFFGPGTRLTVL.

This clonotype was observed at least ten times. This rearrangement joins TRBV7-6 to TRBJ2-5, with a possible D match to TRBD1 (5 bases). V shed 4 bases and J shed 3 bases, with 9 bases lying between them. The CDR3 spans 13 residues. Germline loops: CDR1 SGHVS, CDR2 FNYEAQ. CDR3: CASSWTPEETQYF. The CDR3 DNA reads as TGTGCCAGCAGCTGGACACCTGAAGAGACCCAGTACTTC.

CDR3 DNA sequence: TGTGCCACCCGGGGAGGGGTTGACCTTTACTATGAGCAGTTCTTC. Translated: CATRGGVDLYYEQFF. This chain connects TRBV27 to TRBJ2-1; 7 bases are shared with TRBD2. The length of the CDR3 is 15 residues. The J segment lost 8 bases and the V segment lost 10 bases, leaving 17 bases of the junction unmatched. Germline CDR1 MNHEY, CDR2 SMNVEV (reference sequence).

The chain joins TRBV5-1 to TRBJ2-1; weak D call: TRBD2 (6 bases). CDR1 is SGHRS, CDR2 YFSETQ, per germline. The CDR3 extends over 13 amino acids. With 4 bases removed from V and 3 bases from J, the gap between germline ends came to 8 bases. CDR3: CASSMTSYNEQFF. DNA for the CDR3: TGCGCCAGCAGCATGACTAGCTACAATGAGCAGTTCTTC.

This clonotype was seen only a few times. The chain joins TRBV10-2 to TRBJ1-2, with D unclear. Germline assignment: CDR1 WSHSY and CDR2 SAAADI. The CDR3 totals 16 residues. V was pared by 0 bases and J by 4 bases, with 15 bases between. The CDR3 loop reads CASSESLTPQRYGYTF. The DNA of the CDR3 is TGCGCCAGCAGTGAGTCCTTAACACCGCAGCGCTATGGCTACACCTTC.

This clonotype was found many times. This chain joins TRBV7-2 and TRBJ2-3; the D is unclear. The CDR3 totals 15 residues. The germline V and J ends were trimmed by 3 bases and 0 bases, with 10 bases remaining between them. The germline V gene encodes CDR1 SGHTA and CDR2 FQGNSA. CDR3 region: CASSFSGWSTDTQYF. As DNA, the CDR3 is TGTGCCAGCAGCTTTTCAGGCTGGAGCACAGATACGCAGTATTTT.

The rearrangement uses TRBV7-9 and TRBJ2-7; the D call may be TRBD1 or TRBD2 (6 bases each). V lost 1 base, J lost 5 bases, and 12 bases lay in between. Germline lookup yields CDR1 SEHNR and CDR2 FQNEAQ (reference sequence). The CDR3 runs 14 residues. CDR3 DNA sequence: TGTGCCAGCAGCTTAGGGGCAGGGGAGGACGAGCAGTACGTC. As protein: CASSLGAGEDEQYV.

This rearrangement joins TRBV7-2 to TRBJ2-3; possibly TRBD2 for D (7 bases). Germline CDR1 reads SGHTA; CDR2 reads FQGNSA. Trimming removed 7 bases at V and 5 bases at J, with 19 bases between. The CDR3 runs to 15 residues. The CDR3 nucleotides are TGTGCCAGCACAGGACTAGTGGGGGGGCAAGATACGCAGTATTTT. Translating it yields CASTGLVGGQDTQYF.

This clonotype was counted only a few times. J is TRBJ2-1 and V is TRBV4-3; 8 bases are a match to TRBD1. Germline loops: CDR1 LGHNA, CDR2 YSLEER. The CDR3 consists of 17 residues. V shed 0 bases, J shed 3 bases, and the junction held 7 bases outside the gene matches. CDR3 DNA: TGCGCCAGCAGCCAAGATCGTTTACAGGGGGTCTACAATGAGCAGTTCTTC. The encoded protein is CASSQDRLQGVYNEQFF.

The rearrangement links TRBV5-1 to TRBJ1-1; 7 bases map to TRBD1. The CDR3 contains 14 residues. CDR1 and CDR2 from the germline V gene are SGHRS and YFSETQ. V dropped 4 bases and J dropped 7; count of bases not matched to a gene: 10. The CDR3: CASSHRQGSHEAFF. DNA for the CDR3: TGCGCCAGCAGCCACCGACAGGGTAGTCATGAAGCTTTCTTT.

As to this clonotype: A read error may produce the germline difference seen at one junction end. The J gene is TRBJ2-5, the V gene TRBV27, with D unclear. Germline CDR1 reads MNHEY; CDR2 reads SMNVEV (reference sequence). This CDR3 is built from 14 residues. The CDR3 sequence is CANSLSLDLETQYF. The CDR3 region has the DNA TGTGCCAACAGTTTATCGCTCGACTTAGAGACCCAGTACTTC.